The present T cell receptor (beta chain) was sequenced within a study of T cell responses to AZD1222 COVID-19 vaccine (dated by TCRdb to the early 2020s). For the wider study: Because spike-specific TCR depth and breadth did not differ between the two schedules, AZD1222 recipients who got a second dose at roughly 4 weeks were pooled with those who got a second dose at roughly 12 weeks. A total of about 240 trial participants underwent TCR sequencing, of whom approximately 210 received two doses of AZD1222 and about 25 received two doses of the MenACWY control vaccine. Trial participants were enrolled by age into subgroups of 18-55, 56-69 and 70-plus years, and 148, 28 and 57 TCR-sequenced participants, respectively, were included in these subgroups.

The CDR3 regions of human TCRbeta chains were analyzed by immunosequencing. The study's own analysis went as follows. Repertoire TCRs were matched against a reference library of SARS-CoV-2-specific TCRs generated with the MIRA antigen-specificity platform. Breadth was defined as the fraction of unique TCRs that were SARS-CoV-2-associated, and depth was defined as the fraction of total T cells that were SARS-CoV-2-associated. Using the MIRA data, each spike-specific TCR was assigned both to the spike region to which the TCR was reactive and to a CD4 or CD8 class. Log10-transformed breadth and depth values were compared by one-way ANOVA with Sidak's multiple comparisons tests. The table comes from immuneACCESS by way of TCRdb, which keeps in-frame sequences with V and J called. Part of the clones is missing from these tables; in studies checked, under half for an unresolved V gene and the rest for unknown reasons. V, J and clone size are taken as reported in that table, and D and trimming were inferred from the DNA itself. This sample is represented by roughly 150,000 clones; under 95% of them were singletons. In total, the top ten clones hold 5% of the sample.

The time point label, as the study defines it: baseline before first vaccination. Vaccinee samples came from UK trials COV001 and COV002, including a single-blind randomized controlled phase 2/3 trial of AZD1222 (ChAdOx1 nCoV-19) in healthy adults. For TCRbeta chain sequencing, PBMC samples were collected from trial participants at day 0 and at day 28 after the second dose. Results and caveats for the whole study, not just this receptor: Reportedly, almost half of the unique spike-specific TCRs recognized epitopes lying outside the regions that are mutated in the B.1.351 and B.1.1.7 variants. Conclusions about previously exposed vaccinees are limited, since just 6 or 7 AZD1222 recipients were seropositive for SARS-CoV-2 at baseline. CD4 TCRs associated with the vaccine covered the entire spike protein, and the dominant responses were in regions 160-218 and 743-854. Most participants were white British and females outnumbered males, and the authors suggested that clonal diversity may have been underestimated. The 56-69-year group was small, and its depth increase did not reach significance, likely because of low power. A significant rise in spike-specific TCR breadth and depth was observed after two AZD1222 doses relative to day 0 and relative to MenACWY recipients. Because no day 14 peak-response samples were available, the repertoires could be characterized only after the peak T cell response.

The CDR3 goes from the cysteine to the phenylalanine over 11 residues. CDR3 DNA only is kept here, 33 bases in frame from base 1. V lost 7 bases and J lost 14 bases; the stretch between them is 12 bases long. Via the germline V gene, CDR1 is MNHEY and CDR2 SVGAGI. Notes on this clone: Its antigen remains undetermined. The input lacks base qualities; no much larger clone sits a single base away.

This TCR derives from an adult in good health. Here the sequenced sample was peripheral blood, taken on day 0 of AZD1222 vaccination. This chain joins TRBV6-5 to TRBJ1-6, and perhaps TRBD1 as D gene, on 5 matching bases. The CDR3 protein sequence reads: CASTPGASLHF. At the DNA level, the sequence is TGTGCCAGCACCCCCGGGGCATCCCTCCACTTT.